The 25 T cell receptor beta chains presented below share a single source sample, sequenced in a study of neurological immune-mediated disorders. Each CDR3 protein gets one entry after TCRdb re-called the 5' RACE reads with MiXCR. The sample shows about 5,000 distinct CDR3 sequences, about a quarter of them seen only once. Source material: CD8+ T cells from blood. The receptors here all came from a woman aged 55-69 years with HTLV-1-associated myelopathy (HAM/TSP).

This clonotype has a handful of counts. The chain carries TRBV27 and TRBJ2-7; D remains ambiguous. Germline CDR1 reads MNHEY; CDR2 reads SMNVEV (reference sequence). Deletions cut 5 bases from V and 3 bases from J, with 11 bases between. The CDR3 spans 13 residues. CDR3 nucleotides: TGTGCCAGCAGTCCCCGTCACGGCTACGAGCAGTACTTC. Translated, it gives CASSPRHGYEQYF.

This sequence joins TRBV20-1 and TRBJ2-7; 11 bases fit TRBD2. The junction had 9 bases not matched to a gene; V was cut back by 0 bases and J by 8 bases. CDR1 and CDR2 from the germline V gene are DFQATT and SNEGSKA (reference sequence). The CDR3 has 15 residues. In DNA form, the CDR3 reads TGCAGTGCTAGAGATACCGCTAGCGGGGGGTTCCAGCAGTACTTC. Translation: CSARDTASGGFQQYF.

This clonotype was detected many times. The chain carries TRBV14 and TRBJ2-7, with 10 bases aligning to TRBD2. The V gene end was trimmed by 1 base and the J gene end by 3 bases; junction bases not matched to a gene: 9. Germline CDR1 SGHDN, CDR2 FVKESK. The length of the CDR3 is 17 residues. The CDR3 DNA sequence: TGTGCCAGCAGCCAAGGGGTGACTAGCGGGCAAGTCTACGAGCAGTACTTC. This codes for CASSQGVTSGQVYEQYF.

Ten or more counts support this clonotype. The V gene is TRBV6-2 or TRBV6-3, the J gene TRBJ2-3, with unresolved D. Per the germline V gene, CDR1 is MNHEY and CDR2 is SVGEGT. Trimming cost V 8 bases and J 0 bases, with 12 bases left between them. The CDR3 is made up of 14 amino acids. The CDR3 bases are TGTGCCAGCGGGATCACCTTTAGCACAGATACGCAGTATTTT. Protein product: CASGITFSTDTQYF.

V and J are TRBV20-1 and TRBJ2-7; tentative D call: TRBD1 (6 bases). The CDR3 has 14 residues. Deletions cut 6 bases from V and 2 bases from J, with 17 bases between. The germline V gene has CDR1 DFQATT and CDR2 SNEGSKA (reference sequence). The CDR3 bases are TGCAGTGCATTGACCGCCGGGGACACCTACGAGCAGTACTTC. Protein sequence: CSALTAGDTYEQYF.

This clonotype was detected ten times or more. This chain joins TRBV11-3 and TRBJ2-1, with 7 positions matching TRBD2. The CDR3 is 15 amino acids. J lost 2 bases, V lost 3 bases, and 4 bases had no gene match. Germline V gives CDR1 SGHNT, CDR2 YENEEA. The CDR3 nucleotides read TGTGCCAGCAGCTTGAGCGGGGCCGCCTACAATGAGCAGTTCTTC. Translation: CASSLSGAAYNEQFF.

This clonotype came up many times. This chain uses TRBV29-1 with TRBJ2-7, with a tentative D call TRBD1 (6 bases). CDR3 length equals 12 residues. Germline V gives CDR1 SQVTM, CDR2 ANQGSEA. V was pared by 5 bases and J by 3 bases, with 11 bases between. CDR3 DNA: TGCAGCGTTCGGACAGAGGACTACGAGCAGTACTTC. Its protein is CSVRTEDYEQYF.

This clonotype was recorded only once. It is unclear where the CDR3 begins or ends on the DNA, so no DNA is shown, and the CDR3 is as TCRdb lists it. This rearrangement joins TRBV12-3 or TRBV12-4 to TRBJ2-3. The CDR3 numbers 18 amino acids, ends counted. This chain's CDR3 is CASSLHNEQFFGPDTQYF.

This clonotype was seen ten or more times. The genes are TRBV30 and TRBJ2-3, with 10 bases aligning to TRBD2. The CDR3 covers 15 residues. The trim removed 2 bases at V and 1 base at J, leaving 3 bases unmatched. Germline V gives CDR1 GTSNPN, CDR2 SVGIG (reference sequence). The CDR3 region has the DNA TGTGCCTGGAGTAGCGGGAGGGCCGGCACAGATACGCAGTATTTT. Its protein product is CAWSSGRAGTDTQYF.

This clonotype has at least ten counts. The rearrangement joins TRBV28 to TRBJ2-1; the D call may be TRBD1 or TRBD2 (5 bases each). V lost 2 bases and J 0 bases, leaving 8 bases between the germline ends. Germline loops: CDR1 MDHEN, CDR2 SYDVKM. This CDR3 is built from 15 residues. The CDR3 is CASSLEGLSYNEQFF. CDR3 coding DNA: TGTGCCAGCAGTTTAGAGGGGCTCTCCTACAATGAGCAGTTCTTC.

The sample holds many counts of this clonotype. V usage is TRBV2 and J usage is TRBJ2-7; D tentatively reads TRBD1 or TRBD2 (6 bases each). The V end was cut by 0 bases, the J end by 3 bases, with 9 bases between. Germline values: CDR1 SNHLY, CDR2 FYNNEI. The CDR3 loop spans 14 amino acids. The CDR3 coding sequence is TGTGCCAGCAGTGAAGCAGGGGGGTACTACGAGCAGTACTTC. Protein sequence: CASSEAGGYYEQYF.

This clonotype showed up many times. V and J are TRBV4-2 and TRBJ2-7; the D is unclear. CDR3 size: 12 residues. Germline lookup yields CDR1 LGHNA and CDR2 YNFKEQ. V lost 1 base and J lost 4, with 5 bases in between. Here the CDR3 reads CASSQGKYEQYF. The CDR3 nucleotides are TGTGCCAGCAGCCAAGGGAAATACGAGCAGTACTTC.

This chain connects TRBV29-1 to TRBJ1-1, with a weak D call TRBD1 (5 bases). There are 11 residues in the CDR3. Germline CDR1 is SQVTM and CDR2 is ANQGSEA. CDR3 sequence reads: CRATGVTEAFF. The CDR3 DNA sequence: TGCAGAGCCACAGGTGTCACTGAAGCTTTCTTT.

By sample share, this clonotype is medium-sized. This chain uses TRBV10-3 with TRBJ1-1; D perhaps matches TRBD1 (5 bases). Germline CDR1 and CDR2: ENHRY and SYGVKD. The CDR3 runs to 16 residues. The V end lost 4 bases, the J end lost 3 bases, and 18 bases lay between the germline ends. The CDR3: CAISVRPWGKDTEAFF. The CDR3 DNA reads as TGTGCCATCAGTGTACGGCCGTGGGGGAAAGACACTGAAGCTTTCTTT.

This clonotype occurred many times. This chain connects TRBV20-1 to TRBJ2-3; TRBD1 matches at 7 bases. Germline CDR1 DFQATT, CDR2 SNEGSKA (reference sequence). This CDR3 contains 15 residues. V lost 0 bases, J lost 2 bases, and 5 bases stayed unmatched. As DNA, the CDR3 is TGCAGTGCTAGAGAAGACAGGGAGTACACAGATACGCAGTATTTT. Its protein product is CSAREDREYTDTQYF.

The sample holds many counts of this clonotype. The V call is TRBV20-1, the J call TRBJ1-2; 8 bases are shared with TRBD1. J lost 9 bases, V lost 6 bases, and 6 bases had no gene match. Germline CDR1 DFQATT, CDR2 SNEGSKA (reference sequence). This CDR3 spans 11 amino acids. The CDR3 sequence is CSARTGPSYTF. The CDR3 DNA sequence: TGCAGTGCCCGGACAGGGCCTAGCTACACCTTC.

With regard to this clonotype: This may be a read error, as it is one base from a much larger clone. The gene calls are TRBV4-1 and TRBJ2-2; 7 bases match TRBD1. Germline loops: CDR1 MGHRA, CDR2 YSYEKL. The V segment lost 6 bases and the J segment 2 bases; nucleotides outside the gene matches: 6. The CDR3 length is 15 residues. The CDR3 DNA is TGCGCCAGCAGGGAGAGGGGGCTCAACACCGGGGAGCTGTTTTTT. Its protein product is CASRERGLNTGELFF.

This clonotype was counted at least ten times. The rearrangement joins TRBV7-8 to TRBJ2-3, with TRBD2 matching over 7 bases. V was clipped by 8 bases and J by 6 bases; unmatched bases: 11. This CDR3 spans 14 amino acids. Germline values: CDR1 SGHVS, CDR2 FQNEAQ. The CDR3 reads CASPGVAGEDTQYF. CDR3 nucleotides: TGTGCCAGCCCCGGGGTTGCGGGAGAGGATACGCAGTATTTT.

Many counts were recorded for this clonotype. The chain employs TRBV2 and TRBJ2-3, with 12 bases fitting TRBD2. J gave up 2 bases and V 4 bases, and 7 bases lay outside the gene matches. CDR3 length: 17 amino acids. CDR1 is SNHLY, CDR2 FYNNEI, per germline. This CDR3 reads CASSAVGLAGFTDTQYF. CDR3 nucleotide sequence: TGTGCCAGCAGTGCTGTAGGACTAGCGGGATTCACAGATACGCAGTATTTT.

This sequence joins TRBV7-2 and TRBJ2-1; D remains ambiguous. The CDR3 length is 13 residues. The V gene lost 1 base and the J gene lost 9 bases, with 10 bases spanning the gap. Germline CDR1 reads SGHTA; CDR2 reads FQGNSA. Here the CDR3 DNA reads TGTGCCAGCAGCTTAGATTGGCTTGGTGAGCAGTTCTTC. It is translated as CASSLDWLGEQFF.

The chain carries TRBV12-3 or TRBV12-4 and TRBJ1-5; tentative D call: TRBD1 (6 bases). This CDR3 is built from 14 residues. V was trimmed by 6 bases and J by 5 bases, leaving 14 bases between them. The CDR3 spells CASSDGGGHQPQHF. DNA for the CDR3: TGTGCCAGCAGCGATGGGGGGGGCCATCAGCCCCAGCATTTT.

Ten or more counts support this clonotype. This chain links TRBV7-9 with TRBJ2-3; D call uncertain. This CDR3 spans 12 amino acids. V was cut by 4 bases and J by 1 base, with 3 bases left in between. Germline V gene sequence: CDR1 SEHNR, CDR2 FQNEAQ (reference sequence). The CDR3 protein is CASSWGTDTQYF. For the CDR3, the DNA is TGTGCCAGCAGCTGGGGCACAGATACGCAGTATTTT.

This clonotype was counted ten times or more. This chain uses TRBV12-3 or TRBV12-4 with TRBJ2-1, with D perhaps TRBD1 (5 bases). This CDR3 has 14 residues. With 3 bases removed from V and 6 bases from J, the gap between germline ends came to 12 bases. The chain's CDR3 is CASSFLPQGNEQFF. Here the CDR3 DNA reads TGTGCCAGCAGTTTTCTACCCCAGGGCAATGAGCAGTTCTTC.

By proportion, this clonotype is medium-sized. The rearrangement joins TRBV5-1 to TRBJ1-1, with 12 positions matching TRBD1. After removal of 0 bases from V and 6 bases from J, the junction contained 3 bases not matched to a gene. The V gene's germline CDR1 is SGHRS and CDR2 YFSETQ. The CDR3 loop spans 15 amino acids. CDR3 bases: TGCGCCAGCAGCTTGGCCGGGACAGGGGGCTCTGAAGCTTTCTTT. Translating gives CASSLAGTGGSEAFF.

This clonotype was seen repeatedly, ten times or more. The V and J genes are TRBV11-3 and TRBJ1-6, with 10 bases identical to TRBD1. Trimming took 11 bases from V and 8 from J; bases not matched to a gene: 3. Germline V gene data show CDR1 as SGHNT and CDR2 as YENEEA. This CDR3 is built from 12 residues. CDR3 region: CACGQGDSPLHF. CDR3 bases: TGTGCCTGCGGACAGGGGGATTCACCCCTCCACTTT.